This T cell receptor beta chain appears in the sequencing data of a study of shared clonotypes between healthy human individuals. The genomic DNA of each subset was split evenly across several immunoSEQ plates. Replicate sorted-subset PCRs were loaded with 150 to 250 ng DNA, 30,000 to 35,000 T cell genomes. Clones were read by immunoSEQ multiplex PCR, and TCRdb kept only the in-frame ones, dropping some. Here the sample spans roughly 1 million clones, about 80% being singletons. Study-level results: Among donors, sharing of clonotypes was expected to be affected by sequencing depth.

The CDR3 runs 13 residues. Germline values: CDR1 SGHDT, CDR2 YYEEEE. V gave up 3 bases and J gave up 7 bases, with 10 bases separating them. Of note for this clone: Its antigen is undetermined.

The sequenced material came from memory CD4+ T cells sorted from blood. Subset in this sample: CD45RA-negative fraction. This sequence originates from a man aged 18 to 35 in good health. V gene TRBV5-6 combines with J gene TRBJ1-4, with D unresolved. CDR3 loop: CASSSTPSEKLFF. CDR3 in DNA: TGTGCCAGCAGCTCGACCCCTAGTGAAAAACTGTTTTTT. Filled out from reference TRBV5-6 and TRBJ1-4, the complete variable domain reads DAGVTQSPTHLIKTRGQQVTLRCSPKSGHDTVSWYQQALGQGPQFIFQYYEEEERQRGNFPDRFSGHQFPNYSSELNVNALLLGDSALYLCASSSTPSEKLFFGSGTQLSVL.